This passage covers 21 T cell receptor beta chains from one sample sequenced in a study of blood T cell repertoires in COVID-19. Profiling relied on immunoSEQ multiplex PCR, and the TCRdb table lists in-frame clones only, not all of them. The sample carries a few hundred thousand clones, around 85% recorded once. The material sequenced was peripheral blood. The source is an elderly man with acute or convalescent COVID-19.

V gene TRBV30 combines with J gene TRBJ1-1; 7 bases are shared with TRBD1. Germline trimming cut 1 base from V and 7 bases from J; bases unmatched to any gene: 9. The CDR3 consists of 14 residues. Germline-derived CDR1 and CDR2 are GTSNPN and SVGIG (reference sequence). The CDR3, as DNA: TGTGCCTGGAGTGACAAACTACAGGGGTTTGAAGCTTTCTTT. It translates to CAWSDKLQGFEAFF.

The genes are TRBV19 and TRBJ1-2, with TRBD1 identical over 7 bases. CDR3 length: 16 amino acids. In germline, CDR1 is LNHDA, CDR2 SQIVND (reference sequence). Trimming removed 7 bases from V and 0 bases from J; junction bases left unmatched: 11. In DNA, the CDR3 is TGTGCCAGTACTCGACAAGGGGGACAGTCTAACTATGGCTACACCTTC. It codes for CASTRQGGQSNYGYTF.

In the case of this clone: Other DNA sequences from this sample encode an identical CDR3 as well. The CDR3: CASSSGQGAYEQYF. As DNA, the CDR3 is TGCGCCAGCAGCTCTGGACAGGGGGCGTACGAGCAGTACTTC. The chain uses TRBV5-1 and TRBJ2-7, with 11 bases matching TRBD1. Germline CDR1 SGHRS, CDR2 YFSETQ. The CDR3 is made up of 14 amino acids. After removal of 3 bases from V and 4 bases from J, the junction contained 3 bases not matched to a gene.

CDR3 region: CASKLGTANSPLHF. CDR3 nucleotide sequence: TGTGCCAGCAAACTAGGGACAGCAAATTCACCCCTCCACTTT. The rearrangement uses TRBV2 and TRBJ1-6, with 7 bases identical to TRBD1. Germline V gives CDR1 SNHLY, CDR2 FYNNEI. V gave up 7 bases and J gave up 7 bases; unmatched junction bases: 7. This CDR3 spans 14 amino acids.

The genes are TRBV2 and TRBJ1-5; 7 bases align to TRBD1. V lost 8 bases, J lost 3 bases, and 10 bases stayed unmatched. The CDR3 consists of 15 residues. The germline V gene has CDR1 SNHLY and CDR2 FYNNEI. The CDR3 protein is CASRAGTANNQPQHF. The DNA for the CDR3 is TGTGCCAGCCGGGCCGGGACAGCAAACAATCAGCCCCAGCATTTT.

The V call is TRBV7-2, the J call TRBJ1-4; D possibly corresponds to TRBD1 (5 bases). Germline assignment: CDR1 SGHTA and CDR2 FQGNSA. The CDR3 runs 14 residues. V was cut by 5 bases and J by 0 bases, with 7 bases left in between. The DNA of the CDR3 is TGTGCCAGCAGCCCAGGGTCAACTAATGAAAAACTGTTTTTT. This encodes CASSPGSTNEKLFF. Variable domain in full (rest from reference TRBV7-2 and TRBJ1-4): GAGVSQSPSNKVTEKGKDVELRCDPISGHTALYWYRQSLGQGLEFLIYFQGNSAPDKSGLPSDRFSAERTGGSVSTLTIQRTQQEDSAVYLCASSPGSTNEKLFFGSGTQLSVL.

This chain links TRBV7-2 with TRBJ2-5; 7 bases are shared with TRBD1. Germline V CDR1 and CDR2: SGHTA, FQGNSA. V gave up 5 bases and J gave up 3 bases; unmatched junction bases: 6. This CDR3 contains 14 residues. Written as DNA, the CDR3 is TGTGCCAGCAGCCTCGGGACAGAGGAAGAGACCCAGTACTTC. Its translation is CASSLGTEEETQYF.

The rearrangement uses TRBV6-1 and TRBJ1-2; TRBD1 matches 8 bases. From germline, CDR1 is MNHNS and CDR2 SASEGT. This CDR3 is built from 16 residues. Unmatched junction bases numbered 9, after V lost 1 base and J lost 5 bases. The CDR3 loop is CASSEVVAGGAYGYTF. CDR3 in DNA: TGTGCCAGCAGTGAAGTAGTCGCAGGGGGCGCTTATGGCTACACCTTC.

V usage is TRBV24-1 and J usage is TRBJ2-3; 11 positions agree with TRBD1. This CDR3 region has 17 residues. Germline CDR1 and CDR2: KGHDR and SFDVKD. Unmatched junction bases numbered 8, after V lost 5 bases and J lost 2 bases. The CDR3 is CATSVLGQGASTDTQYF. CDR3 DNA sequence: TGTGCCACCAGTGTCCTCGGACAGGGGGCATCCACAGATACGCAGTATTTT.

The chain uses TRBV19 and TRBJ1-1, with 7 bases fitting TRBD1. Germline assignment: CDR1 LNHDA and CDR2 SQIVND (reference sequence). CDR3 length: 13 residues. Germline trimming cut 9 bases from V and 5 bases from J; bases unmatched to any gene: 9. DNA for the CDR3: TGTGCCAGCCAACTTACCAGGGGGACTGAAGCTTTCTTT. As protein: CASQLTRGTEAFF.

Only a few counts were recorded for this clone. The rearrangement uses TRBV2 and TRBJ2-7, with D perhaps TRBD2 (5 bases). CDR1 SNHLY and CDR2 FYNNEI come from the germline V gene. This CDR3 contains 15 residues. V was pared by 5 bases and J by 2 bases, with 16 bases between. This CDR3 reads CASSLQKTGTYEQYF. The CDR3 DNA is TGTGCCAGCAGTCTACAAAAGACGGGGACCTACGAGCAGTACTTC.

This clone was counted between two and nine times. J is TRBJ1-6 and V is TRBV5-1; TRBD1 might be the D (6 bases). V dropped 0 bases and J dropped 7 bases, with 14 bases sitting between them. Germline CDR1 SGHRS, CDR2 YFSETQ. The CDR3 is 16 residues long. CDR3 bases: TGCGCCAGCAGCTTGGAAGGGGGAGACCACAATTCACCCCTCCACTTT. It translates to CASSLEGGDHNSPLHF.

V and J are TRBV29-1 and TRBJ2-5, with D perhaps matching TRBD1 (6 bases). The germline CDR1 and CDR2 sequences are SQVTM and ANQGSEA. CDR3 length: 14 residues. Trimming cost V 4 bases and J 4 bases, with 16 bases left between them. DNA of the CDR3: TGCAGCGTTGGTTTCGGAACAGGGAGAGAGACCCAGTACTTC. It is translated as CSVGFGTGRETQYF. The full variable domain, in which reference TRBV29-1 and TRBJ2-5 provide the parts outside the CDR3, is SAVISQKPSRDICQRGTSLTIQCQVDSQVTMMFWYRQQPGQSLTLIATANQGSEATYESGFVIDKFPISRPNLTFSTLTVSNMSPEDSSIYLCSVGFGTGRETQYFGPGTRLLVL.

The rearrangement uses TRBV7-3 and TRBJ2-7; weak D call: TRBD1 (5 bases). CDR3 size: 15 residues. Germline values: CDR1 SGHTA, CDR2 FQGTGA. The ends were cut back, 2 bases at V and 2 bases at J, with 13 bases in the middle. The CDR3 region has the DNA TGTGCCAGCAGCTTATCAGGGAATATCCCCTACGAGCAGTACTTC. Protein: CASSLSGNIPYEQYF.

The DNA of the CDR3 is TGTGCCAGCATCCTACTGGGGGGGGTTCAAGCTTTCTTT. Translating it yields CASILLGGVQAFF. V gene TRBV28 combines with J gene TRBJ1-1; a weak D match, TRBD1 (5 bases). V was shortened by 7 bases and J by 9 bases, with 18 bases between the two germline ends. The germline gives CDR1 MDHEN, CDR2 SYDVKM. The CDR3 has 13 amino acids. Using reference TRBV28 and TRBJ1-1 for the parts outside the CDR3, the full variable domain is DVKVTQSSRYLVKRTGEKVFLECVQDMDHENMFWYRQDPGLGLRLIYFSYDVKMKEKGDIPEGYSVSREKKERFSLILESASTNQTSMYLCASILLGGVQAFFGQGTRLTVV.

This clone was counted between two and nine times. The chain has TRBV5-1 and TRBJ1-2; D uncertain. This CDR3 has 13 amino acids. Germline CDR1 SGHRS, CDR2 YFSETQ. Trimming shortened V by 3 bases and J by 3 bases, and 9 bases separated the two germline ends. The CDR3 loop is CASSSQVDYGYTF. CDR3 nucleotide sequence: TGCGCCAGCAGCTCGCAGGTTGACTATGGCTACACCTTC.

This chain connects TRBV3-1 (or the pseudogene TRBV3-2) to TRBJ2-4, with D uncertain. The germline V and J ends were trimmed by 0 bases and 1 base, with 7 bases remaining between them. CDR1 is LGHDT and CDR2 is YNNKEL in the germline V gene (reference sequence). This CDR3 is built from 15 residues. CDR3 DNA sequence: TGTGCCAGCAGCCAAGATGCGGTGGCCAAAAACATTCAGTACTTC. It translates to CASSQDAVAKNIQYF.

This clone has only one observation. The genes are TRBV5-4 and TRBJ2-5; 9 nucleotides agree with TRBD1. Germline assignment: CDR1 SGHNT and CDR2 YYREEE (reference sequence). The V and J ends lost 2 bases and 4 bases, in that order; junction bases with no gene match: 12. The CDR3 has 17 residues. CDR3 protein: CASSFGGGQGSGETQYF. The CDR3 DNA sequence: TGTGCCAGCAGCTTTGGCGGCGGACAGGGGTCCGGAGAGACCCAGTACTTC.

For the CDR3, the DNA is TGTGCCAGCAGACCGGGGGGGAGCTCCTATAATTCACCCCTCCACTTT. Protein product: CASRPGGSSYNSPLHF. The chain combines TRBV28 with TRBJ1-6, with a weak D call TRBD1 (5 bases). The V gene lost 6 bases and the J gene lost 0 bases, with 12 bases spanning the gap. There are 16 residues in the CDR3. The germline gives CDR1 MDHEN, CDR2 SYDVKM.

The chain uses TRBV24-1 and TRBJ1-2; the match to TRBD1 covers 11 bases. Germline V gene lookup returns CDR1 KGHDR and CDR2 SFDVKD. CDR3 length: 15 amino acids. V trimming: 4 bases; J trimming: 4 bases; junction bases outside the gene matches: 4. This CDR3 is CATSDRTGGVYGYTF. Here the CDR3 DNA reads TGTGCCACCAGTGACCGGACAGGGGGCGTCTATGGCTACACCTTC.

This clone has just one count. V gene TRBV6-5 combines with J gene TRBJ2-7, with TRBD2 identical over 11 bases. Germline lookup yields CDR1 MNHEY and CDR2 SVGAGI. With 5 bases clipped from V and 0 bases from J, the junction kept 0 bases outside the gene matches. This CDR3 has 14 amino acids. The CDR3 sequence is CASSLAGGSYEQYF. The CDR3, as DNA: TGTGCCAGCAGTCTAGCGGGAGGCTCCTACGAGCAGTACTTC.